The 31 T cell receptor beta chains below all came from one sample that was sequenced in a study of response to subunit inactivated influenza vaccine. Via MiXCR, TCRdb re-called the RT-PCR reads, giving one row per CDR3 protein. The data show more than 250,000 distinct CDR3 sequences, just over 20% seen once. Sequenced here: PBMCs from blood, sampled about 20 months after vaccination. Source of these receptors: a man between 45 and 75 years old who received an inactivated influenza vaccine.

The gene calls are TRBV7-2 and TRBJ2-7; no firm D call. V gave up 2 bases and J gave up 2 bases, with 13 bases separating them. CDR1 is SGHTA and CDR2 is FQGNSA in the germline V gene. CDR3 length: 15 residues. Here the CDR3 DNA reads TGTGCCAGCAGCTTAAATGAAGGCACGACCTACGAGCAGTACTTC. This encodes CASSLNEGTTYEQYF.

This clonotype was recorded many times. V and J are TRBV7-2 and TRBJ1-6; possibly TRBD1 for D (5 bases). The CDR3 contains 13 residues. Germline lookup yields CDR1 SGHTA and CDR2 FQGNSA. V gave up 1 base and J gave up 13 bases, with 11 bases separating them. The CDR3: CASSLEGRDPLHF. The DNA for the CDR3 is TGTGCCAGCAGCTTAGAGGGCAGGGACCCCCTCCACTTT.

This chain uses TRBV6-1 with TRBJ2-2; perhaps TRBD1 as D (5 bases). Germline-derived CDR1 and CDR2 are MNHNS and SASEGT. The germline V and J ends were trimmed by 2 bases and 7 bases, with 11 bases remaining between them. The CDR3 has 14 amino acids. CDR3 DNA: TGTGCCAGCAGTGAATCGGCAGGGTACGGGGAGCTGTTTTTT. It codes for CASSESAGYGELFF.

On this clonotype: A much larger clonotype is one base distant, so this may be a read error. The chain combines TRBV19 with TRBJ1-5; D is possibly TRBD1 (6 bases). Germline CDR1 is LNHDA and CDR2 is SQIVND (reference sequence). The CDR3 length is 12 residues. Trimming pared 11 bases from V and 9 bases from J, leaving 17 bases between. The CDR3 sequence is CAAGTSYRPQHF. In DNA, the CDR3 is TGTGCCGCCGGGACAAGTTATAGGCCCCAGCATTTT.

This clonotype turned up a few times. The chain combines TRBV5-1 with TRBJ2-5, with D perhaps assigned TRBD1 or TRBD2 (5 bases each). CDR1 and CDR2 from the germline V gene are SGHRS and YFSETQ. This CDR3 contains 15 residues. Trimming removed 3 bases from V and 5 bases from J, with 17 bases in between. The CDR3 here is CASSSGTAQGETQYF. The CDR3 nucleotides read TGCGCCAGCAGCTCCGGGACGGCGCAAGGGGAGACCCAGTACTTC.

The V gene is TRBV10-3, the J gene TRBJ1-1; 9 bases agree with TRBD1. Germline CDR1 is ENHRY and CDR2 is SYGVKD. The CDR3 contains 15 residues. Losses at the gene ends were 6 bases for V and 5 bases for J; bases not matched to a gene: 10. CDR3 in DNA: TGTGCCATCAGGGGGGAGACAGGGGGTCGGACTGAAGCTTTCTTT. Amino acids: CAIRGETGGRTEAFF.

The gene calls are TRBV7-2 and TRBJ2-7; tentatively, D is TRBD1 or TRBD2 (5 bases each). Trimming stripped 6 bases from V and 1 base from J, with 7 bases between. The CDR3 consists of 12 residues. Per the germline V gene, CDR1 is SGHTA and CDR2 is FQGNSA. Written as DNA, the CDR3 is TGTGCCAGCAGGGGGGTTTCCTACGAGCAGTACTTC. Translating it yields CASRGVSYEQYF. The full variable domain, rest sourced from reference TRBV7-2 and TRBJ2-7, is GAGVSQSPSNKVTEKGKDVELRCDPISGHTALYWYRQSLGQGLEFLIYFQGNSAPDKSGLPSDRFSAERTGGSVSTLTIQRTQQEDSAVYLCASRGVSYEQYFGPGTRLTVT.

This clonotype occurred a few times. V gene TRBV6-2 or TRBV6-3 combines with J gene TRBJ2-1, with 8 positions matching TRBD2. Germline assignment: CDR1 MNHEY and CDR2 SVGEGT. V was clipped by 5 bases and J by 0 bases; unmatched bases: 6. The CDR3 has 16 residues. The CDR3 is CASSNGLADSYNEQFF. The CDR3 nucleotides read TGTGCCAGCAGTAATGGACTAGCAGACTCCTACAATGAGCAGTTCTTC.

The rearrangement uses TRBV5-4 and TRBJ2-3; TRBD2 matches at 13 bases. CDR1 SGHNT and CDR2 YYREEE come from the germline V gene (reference sequence). Losses at the gene ends were 0 bases for V and 5 bases for J; bases not matched to a gene: 12. This CDR3 region has 19 residues. This CDR3 reads CASSLGTSGGARRQDTQYF. Written as DNA, the CDR3 is TGTGCCAGCAGCTTGGGCACTAGCGGGGGGGCCCGACGTCAAGATACGCAGTATTTT.

The chain couples TRBV20-1 to TRBJ1-1; D remains ambiguous. The CDR3 spans 12 residues. Germline V gene lookup returns CDR1 DFQATT and CDR2 SNEGSKA (reference sequence). Trimming cost V 3 bases and J 1 base, with 6 bases left between them. The CDR3 nucleotides read TGCAGTGCTAGTCCCGGGAACACTGAAGCTTTCTTT. Its translation is CSASPGNTEAFF.

This sequence joins TRBV2 and TRBJ1-5; D gene uncertain. Trimming removed 5 bases from V and 0 bases from J, with 14 bases in between. The CDR3 is 16 amino acids. Germline lookup yields CDR1 SNHLY and CDR2 FYNNEI. CDR3 DNA: TGTGCCAGCAGTCACCCCTATTACAGTAGCAATCAGCCCCAGCATTTT. Translated: CASSHPYYSSNQPQHF. The variable domain in full, with the rest retrieved from reference TRBV2 and TRBJ1-5, is EPEVTQTPSHQVTQMGQEVILRCVPISNHLYFYWYRQILGQKVEFLVSFYNNEISEKSEIFDDQFSVERPDGSNFTLKIRSTKLEDSAMYFCASSHPYYSSNQPQHFGDGTRLSIL.

V is TRBV5-4 and J is TRBJ2-3, with 12 bases aligning to TRBD2. Germline V lookup: CDR1 SGHNT, CDR2 YYREEE (reference sequence). This CDR3 has 16 residues. Losses at the gene ends were 4 bases for V and 3 bases for J; bases not matched to a gene: 6. The CDR3 DNA sequence: TGTGCCAGCAGCCCGGCCGGACTAGCGGGGACAGATACGCAGTATTTT. It translates to CASSPAGLAGTDTQYF.

The chain uses TRBV18 and TRBJ1-2, with D possibly being TRBD1 (6 bases). V was cut by 3 bases and J by 3 bases, with 17 bases left in between. The germline CDR1 and CDR2 sequences are KGHSH and LQKENI. This CDR3 region has 16 residues. The CDR3 spells CASSPEGWGPDYGYTF. CDR3 nucleotides: TGTGCCAGCTCACCCGAAGGATGGGGGCCGGACTATGGCTACACCTTC.

This clonotype has only one observation. CDR3 bases: TGTGCCAGCAGCCAGCTCCTGACAGGACCGACAGCGAACACCGGGGAGCTGTTTTTT. This codes for CASSQLLTGPTANTGELFF. The V call is TRBV7-8, the J call TRBJ2-2, with D possibly TRBD1 on 6 matching bases. Trimming left V 5 bases short and J 0 bases short, with 22 bases between. Germline CDR1 is SGHVS and CDR2 is FQNEAQ. The CDR3 has 19 residues.

This clonotype was counted only a few times. The rearrangement uses TRBV6-1 and TRBJ1-2; 8 bases are shared with TRBD1. V trimming: 6 bases; J trimming: 5 bases; junction bases outside the gene matches: 17. This CDR3 has 17 residues. Germline CDR1 reads MNHNS; CDR2 reads SASEGT. The CDR3 protein is CASSPLIGQGAGYGYTF. CDR3 coding DNA: TGTGCCAGCAGCCCTCTGATAGGGCAGGGGGCCGGTTATGGCTACACCTTC.

This clonotype appeared many times. The chain carries TRBV9 and TRBJ1-1; a weak D match, TRBD1 (5 bases). Trimming left V 0 bases short and J 1 base short, with 7 bases between. Germline V gene data show CDR1 as SGDLS and CDR2 as YYNGEE. The CDR3 is 14 residues long. The CDR3 nucleotides are TGTGCCAGCAGCGTAGATGGGGGGAACACTGAAGCTTTCTTT. Its protein product is CASSVDGGNTEAFF.

The chain links TRBV15 to TRBJ1-1; D possibly corresponds to TRBD1 (6 bases). CDR1 is LNHNV and CDR2 is YYDKDF in the germline V gene (reference sequence). CDR3 length: 14 amino acids. The V end was cut by 1 base, the J end by 4 bases, with 10 bases between. This CDR3 reads CATSRVGAITEAFF. CDR3 sequence (DNA): TGTGCCACCAGCAGAGTGGGGGCTATCACTGAAGCTTTCTTT.

This clonotype was observed a few times. The chain has TRBV4-3 and TRBJ1-2, with D unresolved. Trimming removed 3 bases at V and 1 base at J, with 6 bases between. The CDR3 extends over 13 amino acids. Germline V gene sequence: CDR1 LGHNA, CDR2 YSLEER. CDR3 residues: CASSQDLNYGYTF. The CDR3 coding sequence is TGCGCCAGCAGCCAGGACCTTAACTATGGCTACACCTTC.

This clonotype was observed a handful of times. The genes are TRBV7-2 and TRBJ1-6; 8 nucleotides line up with TRBD1. V lost 3 bases and J lost 7; bases outside the gene matches: 8. Germline-derived CDR1 and CDR2 are SGHTA and FQGNSA. This CDR3 has 16 amino acids. The CDR3 spells CASSLLWTGMNSPLHF. The CDR3 DNA is TGTGCCAGCAGCTTGCTGTGGACAGGGATGAATTCACCCCTCCACTTT.

This clonotype was counted a few times. V usage is TRBV20-1 and J usage is TRBJ1-2, with 10 bases that match TRBD1. The J segment lost 1 base and the V segment lost 5 bases, leaving 13 bases of the junction unmatched. The V gene's germline CDR1 is DFQATT and CDR2 SNEGSKA (reference sequence). CDR3 length: 17 amino acids. The CDR3: CSARRRGQGLLNYGYTF. The DNA for the CDR3 is TGCAGTGCTCGACGGAGGGGACAGGGGCTACTTAACTATGGCTACACCTTC.

This clonotype has a handful of counts. J is TRBJ1-2 and V is TRBV9; 10 bases are a match to TRBD1. V shed 3 bases, J shed 4 bases, and the junction held 6 bases outside the gene matches. Germline V gene data show CDR1 as SGDLS and CDR2 as YYNGEE. There are 15 residues in the CDR3. The CDR3 DNA reads TGTGCCAGCAGCGAAGGGACAGGGGCGGGCTATGGCTACACCTTC. Protein: CASSEGTGAGYGYTF.

The sample holds many counts of this clonotype. The chain employs TRBV27 and TRBJ1-2; a possible D gene is TRBD1 (6 bases). Trimming took 1 base from V and 2 from J, leaving 17 bases between them. Per the germline V gene, CDR1 is MNHEY and CDR2 is SMNVEV (reference sequence). The CDR3 is made up of 17 amino acids. The CDR3 nucleotides read TGTGCCAGCAGTTTATTACAGGGCTGGACGGAAAACTATGGCTACACCTTC. This encodes CASSLLQGWTENYGYTF.

This clonotype was seen a few times. This chain links TRBV7-9 with TRBJ1-1; D uncertain. The germline CDR1 and CDR2 sequences are SEHNR and FQNEAQ (reference sequence). This CDR3 spans 12 amino acids. V lost 5 bases to trimming and J lost 5 bases, with 9 bases between them. The CDR3 DNA sequence: TGTGCCAGCAGCCGCCTCTGGACTGAAGCTTTCTTT. Protein sequence: CASSRLWTEAFF.

V is TRBV28 and J is TRBJ2-7; either TRBD1 or TRBD2 may supply D (6 bases each). This CDR3 is built from 14 residues. Trimming cost V 2 bases and J 10 bases, with 18 bases left between them. The V gene's germline CDR1 is MDHEN and CDR2 SYDVKM. CDR3 DNA: TGTGCCAGCAGTTTAGGACGCGGGAAGGGGGGACAGTACTTC. Amino acid sequence: CASSLGRGKGGQYF. The whole variable domain, filled in from reference TRBV28 and TRBJ2-7, reads DVKVTQSSRYLVKRTGEKVFLECVQDMDHENMFWYRQDPGLGLRLIYFSYDVKMKEKGDIPEGYSVSREKKERFSLILESASTNQTSMYLCASSLGRGKGGQYFGPGTRLTVT.

The chain uses TRBV6-1 and TRBJ1-1; TRBD1 is a possible D gene (6 bases). This CDR3 spans 13 amino acids. V gave up 6 bases and J gave up 5 bases, with 13 bases separating them. Germline values: CDR1 MNHNS, CDR2 SASEGT. CDR3 amino acids: CASSRRGGTEAFF. The CDR3, as DNA: TGTGCCAGCAGCCGTCGAGGGGGGACTGAAGCTTTCTTT.

This clonotype was seen a few times. The chain recombines TRBV20-1 with TRBJ2-1; 7 bases agree with TRBD2. This CDR3 region has 16 residues. In germline, CDR1 is DFQATT, CDR2 SNEGSKA (reference sequence). The ends lost 5 bases at V and 0 bases at J; junction bases unmatched: 10. The CDR3 coding sequence is TGCAGTGCTCGATCCCCTAGCGGCAGCTCCTACAATGAGCAGTTCTTC. This sequence encodes CSARSPSGSSYNEQFF.

The chain employs TRBV6-2 or TRBV6-3 and TRBJ2-2; D is ambiguous. Germline lookup yields CDR1 MNHEY and CDR2 SVGEGT. V lost 2 bases, J lost 2 bases, and 6 bases lay in between. The CDR3 sequence is 14 residues long. The CDR3 nucleotides read TGTGCCAGCAGTTACCCACTTAACACCGGGGAGCTGTTTTTT. Protein sequence: CASSYPLNTGELFF.

In its sample, this clonotype was seen a few times. This chain connects TRBV5-1 to TRBJ2-2; 11 nucleotides match TRBD2. CDR3 length: 17 amino acids. Germline trimming cut 4 bases from V and 2 bases from J; bases unmatched to any gene: 7. Germline CDR1 is SGHRS and CDR2 is YFSETQ. This CDR3 reads CASSPLSGGANTGELFF. The CDR3 DNA follows: TGCGCCAGCAGCCCGCTTAGCGGGGGGGCCAACACCGGGGAGCTGTTTTTT.

This clonotype was detected once. Being one base from a much bigger clone, this may be a read error. The chain joins TRBV20-1 to TRBJ1-5, with 7 positions matching TRBD1. This CDR3 contains 17 residues. Germline-derived CDR1 and CDR2 are DFQATT and SNEGSKA (reference sequence). For the CDR3, the DNA is TGCAGTGCTAGAGACAGGACAGGCCCATATAGCAATCAGGCCCAGCATTTT. This sequence encodes CSARDRTGPYSNQAQHF.

The chain combines TRBV12-3 or TRBV12-4 with TRBJ2-1; 9 bases line up with TRBD2. The CDR3 covers 15 residues. Trimming at V came to 6 bases and at J to 2 bases, leaving 5 bases not matched to a gene. CDR3 DNA: TGTGCCAGCAGCCGCGGGGGGGCCGCCTACAATGAGCAGTTCTTC. Amino acids: CASSRGGAAYNEQFF.

The V and J genes are TRBV3-1 and TRBJ2-1, with 7 bases aligning to TRBD2. V trimming: 1 base; J trimming: 8 bases; junction bases outside the gene matches: 5. CDR1 LGHDT and CDR2 YNNKEL come from the germline V gene (reference sequence). The CDR3 extends over 14 amino acids. CDR3 region: CASSQARGGDEQFF. In nucleotides, the CDR3 is TGTGCCAGCAGCCAAGCCCGTGGGGGGGATGAGCAGTTCTTC.